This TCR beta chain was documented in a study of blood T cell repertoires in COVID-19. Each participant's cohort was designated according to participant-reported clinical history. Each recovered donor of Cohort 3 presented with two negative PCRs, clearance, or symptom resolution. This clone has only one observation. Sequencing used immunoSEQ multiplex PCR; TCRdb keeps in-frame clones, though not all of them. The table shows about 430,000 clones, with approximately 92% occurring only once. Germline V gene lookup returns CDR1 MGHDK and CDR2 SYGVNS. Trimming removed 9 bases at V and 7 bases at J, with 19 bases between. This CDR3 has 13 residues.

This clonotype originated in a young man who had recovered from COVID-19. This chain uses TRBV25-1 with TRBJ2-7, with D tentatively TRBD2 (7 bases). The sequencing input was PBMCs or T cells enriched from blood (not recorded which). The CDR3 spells CASRGANAGEQYF. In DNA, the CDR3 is TGTGCCAGTCGGGGGGCAAACGCCGGGGAGCAGTACTTC.